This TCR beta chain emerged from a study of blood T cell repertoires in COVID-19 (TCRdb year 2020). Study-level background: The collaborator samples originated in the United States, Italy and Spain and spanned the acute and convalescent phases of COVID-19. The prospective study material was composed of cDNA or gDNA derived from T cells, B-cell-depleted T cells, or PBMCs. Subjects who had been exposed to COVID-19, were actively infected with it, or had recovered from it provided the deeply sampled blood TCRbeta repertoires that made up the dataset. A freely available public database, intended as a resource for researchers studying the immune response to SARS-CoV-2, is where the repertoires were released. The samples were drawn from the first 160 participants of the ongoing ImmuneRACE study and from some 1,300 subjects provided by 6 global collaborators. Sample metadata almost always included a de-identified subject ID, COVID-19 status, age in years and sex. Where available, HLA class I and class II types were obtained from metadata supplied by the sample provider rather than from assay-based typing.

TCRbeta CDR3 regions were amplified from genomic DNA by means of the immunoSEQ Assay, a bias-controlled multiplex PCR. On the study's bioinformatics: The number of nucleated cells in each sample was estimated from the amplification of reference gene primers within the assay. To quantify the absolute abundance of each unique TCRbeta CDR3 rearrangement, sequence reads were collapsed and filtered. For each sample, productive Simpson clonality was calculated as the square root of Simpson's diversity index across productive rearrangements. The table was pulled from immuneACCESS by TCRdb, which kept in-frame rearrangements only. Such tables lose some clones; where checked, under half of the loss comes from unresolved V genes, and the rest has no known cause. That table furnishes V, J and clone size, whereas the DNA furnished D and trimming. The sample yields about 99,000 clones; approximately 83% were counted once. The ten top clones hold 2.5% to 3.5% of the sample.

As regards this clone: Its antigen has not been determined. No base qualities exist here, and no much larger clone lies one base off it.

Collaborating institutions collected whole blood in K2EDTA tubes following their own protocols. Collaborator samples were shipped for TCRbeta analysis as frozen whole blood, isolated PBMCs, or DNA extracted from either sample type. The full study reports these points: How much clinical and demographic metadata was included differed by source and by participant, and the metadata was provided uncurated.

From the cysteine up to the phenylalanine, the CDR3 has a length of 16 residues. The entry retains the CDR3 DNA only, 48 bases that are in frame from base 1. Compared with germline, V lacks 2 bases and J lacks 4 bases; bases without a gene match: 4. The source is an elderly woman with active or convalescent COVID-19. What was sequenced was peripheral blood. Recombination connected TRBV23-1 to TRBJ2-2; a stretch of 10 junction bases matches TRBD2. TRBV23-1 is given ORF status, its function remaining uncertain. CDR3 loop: CASSQRTSGITGELFF. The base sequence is TGCGCCAGCAGTCAAAGAACTAGCGGGATCACCGGGGAGCTGTTTTTT.